The T cell receptor beta chain under discussion was sequenced for a study of blood T cell repertoires in COVID-19. Study context: Nucleic acid was either cDNA or gDNA, and it came from T cells, B-cell-depleted T cells, or PBMCs.

CDR3 size: 15 residues. The V end lost 6 bases, the J end lost 5 bases, and 19 bases lay between the germline ends. CDR1 and CDR2 (germline): MGHDK, SYGVNS. Seattle enrolled patients during active infection and tracked them longitudinally. Original processing notes: Amplification of reference gene primers was used by the study to estimate nucleated cell counts. TCRdb's table, derived via immunoSEQ multiplex PCR, lists solely in-frame clones and lacks some. That table furnishes V, J and clone size, whereas the DNA furnished D and trimming. The sample holds approximately 93,000 clones, about 90% seen once.

Source material: peripheral blood. The origin of this receptor is a man aged 45-60 years with COVID-19, enrolled during active disease. This sequence joins TRBV25-1 and TRBJ1-2, with a tentative D call TRBD1 (5 bases). The CDR3 bases are TGTGCCAGCAGCCCACCCGGGGGGTCAGGGTATGGCTACACCTTC. Translated, it gives CASSPPGGSGYGYTF.